Here is one TCR beta chain with its context. Its specificity is not known. Treatment of any kind had been given to no patient before thyroid surgery. The data originate from a study of metastatic and nonmetastatic thyroid tumors. Study at large: Thyroid patients, malignant and benign, had repertoires compared across blood and tumor or nodule tissue. Points from the study as a whole: The study reportedly found significantly higher TCR beta diversity in malignant thyroid tumors than benign nodules, in blood and tumor.

The germline CDR1 and CDR2 sequences are MNHNS and SASEGT. With V trimmed by 6 bases and J by 5 bases, 7 bases remained unmatched. The CDR3 totals 14 residues. Source study methods: Between-group CDR3 differences, defined by clinicopathological status, yielded a distant-metastasis classifier for papillary thyroid cancer. Using MiXCR, TCRdb re-called clones from the PCR reads. The V and J calls were not made by the authors but by TCRdb's processing. This sample has 10,000 to 15,000 clones, with roughly 28% found just once. V is TRBV6-1 and J is TRBJ1-5, with 7 positions matching TRBD1. The sequence derives from a female donor with papillary thyroid cancer or a benign thyroid nodule (not recorded which). Some clones in this sample may be carry-over from other donors' samples. The specimen was tumor tissue. The CDR3 DNA follows: TGTGCCAGCAGAGCATTAACAGGGGATCAGCCCCAGCATTTT. Protein sequence: CASRALTGDQPQHF.